This T cell receptor (beta chain) derives from a study of blood T cell repertoires in COVID-19. Across the study: Sources were T cells, B-cell-depleted T cells, or PBMCs; the material itself was cDNA or gDNA.

Germline assignment: CDR1 KGHSH and CDR2 LQKENI. The length of the CDR3 is 17 residues. Trimming removed 3 bases from V and 2 bases from J; junction bases left unmatched: 4. Enrolled during active infection, Seattle patients were then followed longitudinally. Authors' analysis steps: Using reference gene primer amplification, nucleated cell counts were estimated. Sequencing was performed with immunoSEQ multiplex PCR; in TCRdb, only in-frame clones are kept and a portion is missing. V, J and clone size reflect that table, while D and trimming were determined from the DNA. The data show hundreds of thousands of clones, approximately 86% seen once.

V is TRBV18 and J is TRBJ2-3; 14 nucleotides agree with TRBD2. This sequence originates from a woman aged 70 to 79 with COVID-19, enrolled during active disease. What was sequenced was peripheral blood. In DNA form, the CDR3 reads TGTGCCAGCTCACCGGGACTAGCGGGGGCCACCACAGATACGCAGTATTTT. The encoded protein is CASSPGLAGATTDTQYF.